Listed below are T cell receptor beta chains from one sample, sequenced in a study of beta chain features in type 1 diabetes. Here immunoSEQ multiplex PCR was the method, and the copy in TCRdb shows in-frame clones only, minus some. The table shows 150,000 to 190,000 clones, with over 8.5% occurring only once. The sequenced sample consisted of central memory CD4+ T cells from blood. All receptors derive from a man between 18 and 29 years old in good health. Both conserved end residues are part of each CDR3. A D gene is named only where the DNA matches it firmly. Where a row states a size, it is once, few, many or the class of an expanded clone; other rows omit it.

d_call j_call clone_size v_call cdr3_length cdr3_nt cdr3_aa
TRBD1 TRBJ2-1 few TRBV9 16 TGTGCCAGCAGCTCCACCGGGACAGGGAAGGGTAATGAGCAGTTCTTC CASSSTGTGKGNEQFF
. TRBJ2-1 few TRBV7-3 15 TGTGCCAGCAGCGCGAGAGAGGGGGTTGGCAATGAGCAGTTCTTC CASSAREGVGNEQFF
TRBD1 TRBJ1-5 . TRBV2 14 TGTGCCAGCAGCGGGACAGGGGGCAATCAGCCCCAGCATTTT CASSGTGGNQPQHF
. TRBJ1-1 . TRBV18 13 TGTGCCAGCTCCGTGGACAGTGTATCTGAAGCTTTCTTT CASSVDSVSEAFF
. TRBJ2-3 few TRBV9 15 TGTGCCAGCAGCGTGCAGCGATTTAGCACAGATACGCAGTATTTT CASSVQRFSTDTQYF
. TRBJ1-6 few TRBV9 14 TGTGCCAGCAGCCAAACAGGGTTTAATTCACCCCTCCACTTT CASSQTGFNSPLHF
. TRBJ1-5 . TRBV6-1 16 TGTGCCAGCAGTGAAGCGCTGGGCCTTAGCAATCAGCCCCAGCATTTT CASSEALGLSNQPQHF
TRBD1 TRBJ2-3 . TRBV5-4 14 TGTGCCAGCAGCTCAGGACAGGGCCCAGATACGCAGTATTTT CASSSGQGPDTQYF
. TRBJ2-1 . TRBV28 15 TGTGCCAGCAGTATTCACTCGGGACGCATGAATGAGCAGTTCTTC CASSIHSGRMNEQFF
TRBD1 TRBJ2-2 few TRBV2 15 TGTGCCAGCAGTTGGACAGGGTCGAACACCGGGGAGCTGTTTTTT CASSWTGSNTGELFF
. TRBJ1-5 few TRBV29-1 15 TGCAGCGTGGCGCCGGGGGCAGGAAGAGATCAGCCCCAGCATTTT CSVAPGAGRDQPQHF
. TRBJ2-1 few TRBV20-1 10 TGCAGTGACGACCGGGAAAGAGGGTTCTTC CSDDRERGFF
. TRBJ2-5 few TRBV4-1 19 TGCGCCAGCAGCCAAGATCGTGGATCATCTACAGGGCTCCAAGAGACCCAGTACTTC CASSQDRGSSTGLQETQYF
. TRBJ2-3 . TRBV7-2 15 TGTGCCAGCAGCTTGAGCGGCTCTAGCACAGATACGCAGTATTTT CASSLSGSSTDTQYF